The T cell receptor beta chain described here comes from a study of blood T cell repertoires in COVID-19. Study information: Sites across the United States, Italy and Spain contributed samples from acute and convalescent COVID-19.

The repertoire was sequenced with immunoSEQ multiplex PCR; TCRdb's copy has only in-frame clones and lacks some. The sample carries over 250,000 clones, 65% to 90% recorded once. The CDR3 totals 15 residues. Germline V lookup: CDR1 LNHNV, CDR2 YYDKDF (reference sequence). V lost 8 bases to trimming and J lost 1 base, with 17 bases between them. The J gene is TRBJ1-1, the V gene TRBV15; D not resolved. Sequences were obtained from peripheral blood. The receptor's source is a man aged 50 to 59 with active or convalescent COVID-19. CDR3 in DNA: TGTGCCACCCTAAACCCCGGGTGGCCGAACACTGAAGCTTTCTTT. Protein sequence: CATLNPGWPNTEAFF.